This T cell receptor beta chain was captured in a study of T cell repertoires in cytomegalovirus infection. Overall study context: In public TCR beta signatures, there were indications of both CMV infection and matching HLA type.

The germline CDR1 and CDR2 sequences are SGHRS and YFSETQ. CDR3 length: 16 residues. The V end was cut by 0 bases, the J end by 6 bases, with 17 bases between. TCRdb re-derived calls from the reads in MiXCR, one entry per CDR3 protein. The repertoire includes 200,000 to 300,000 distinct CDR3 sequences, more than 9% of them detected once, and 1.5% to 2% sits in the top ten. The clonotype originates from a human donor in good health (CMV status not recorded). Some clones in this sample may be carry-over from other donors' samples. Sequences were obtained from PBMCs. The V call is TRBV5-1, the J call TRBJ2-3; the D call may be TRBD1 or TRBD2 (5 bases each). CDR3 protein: CASSLAGTQLIDTQYF. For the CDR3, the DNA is TGCGCCAGCAGCTTGGCCGGGACCCAGTTAATTGATACGCAGTATTTT. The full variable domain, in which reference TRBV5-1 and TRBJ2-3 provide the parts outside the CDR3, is KAGVTQTPRYLIKTRGQQVTLSCSPISGHRSVSWYQQTPGQGLQFLFEYFSETQRNKGNFPGRFSGRQFSNSRSEMNVSTLELGDSALYLCASSLAGTQLIDTQYFGPGTRLTVL.